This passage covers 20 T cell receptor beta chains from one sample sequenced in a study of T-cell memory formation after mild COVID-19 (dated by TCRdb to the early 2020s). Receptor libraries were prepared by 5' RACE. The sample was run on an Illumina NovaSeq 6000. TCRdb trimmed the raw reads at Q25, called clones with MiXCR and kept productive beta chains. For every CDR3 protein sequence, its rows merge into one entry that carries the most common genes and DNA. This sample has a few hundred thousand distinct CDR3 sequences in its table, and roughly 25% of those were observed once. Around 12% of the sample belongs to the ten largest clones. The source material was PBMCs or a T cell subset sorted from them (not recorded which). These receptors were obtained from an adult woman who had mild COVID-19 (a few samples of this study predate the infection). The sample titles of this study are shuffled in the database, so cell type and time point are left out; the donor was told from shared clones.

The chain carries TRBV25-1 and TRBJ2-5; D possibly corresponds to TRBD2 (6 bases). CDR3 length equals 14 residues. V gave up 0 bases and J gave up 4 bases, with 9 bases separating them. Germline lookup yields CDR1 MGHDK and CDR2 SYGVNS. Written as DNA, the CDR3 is TGTGCCAGCAGTGAATATCAGGGAGGAGAGACCCAGTACTTC. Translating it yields CASSEYQGGETQYF.

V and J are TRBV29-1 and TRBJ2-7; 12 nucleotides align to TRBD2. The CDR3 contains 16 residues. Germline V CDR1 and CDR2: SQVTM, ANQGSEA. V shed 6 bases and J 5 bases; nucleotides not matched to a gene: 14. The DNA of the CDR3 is TGCAGCGTCGCTACCGGGACTAGCGGGCTTGGAAACGAGCAGTACTTC. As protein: CSVATGTSGLGNEQYF.

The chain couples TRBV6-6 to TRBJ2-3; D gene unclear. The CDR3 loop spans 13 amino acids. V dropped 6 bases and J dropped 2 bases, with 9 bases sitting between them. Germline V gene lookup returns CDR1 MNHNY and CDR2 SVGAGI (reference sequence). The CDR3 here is CASRTLNTDTQYF. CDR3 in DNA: TGTGCCAGCAGAACACTAAACACAGATACGCAGTATTTT.

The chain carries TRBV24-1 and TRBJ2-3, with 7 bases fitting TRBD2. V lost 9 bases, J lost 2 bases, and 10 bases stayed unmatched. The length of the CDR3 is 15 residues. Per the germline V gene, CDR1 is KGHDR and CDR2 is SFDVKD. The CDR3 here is CATRQGAGTTDTQYF. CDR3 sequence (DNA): TGTGCCACCCGTCAGGGAGCGGGAACCACAGATACGCAGTATTTT.

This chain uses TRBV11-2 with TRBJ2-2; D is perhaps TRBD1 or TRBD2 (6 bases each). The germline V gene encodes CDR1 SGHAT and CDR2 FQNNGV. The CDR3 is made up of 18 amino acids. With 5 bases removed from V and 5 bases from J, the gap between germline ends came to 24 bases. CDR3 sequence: CASSPRIPGKGGTGELFF. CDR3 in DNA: TGTGCCAGCAGCCCCCGTATACCGGGAAAGGGGGGTACCGGGGAGCTGTTTTTT.

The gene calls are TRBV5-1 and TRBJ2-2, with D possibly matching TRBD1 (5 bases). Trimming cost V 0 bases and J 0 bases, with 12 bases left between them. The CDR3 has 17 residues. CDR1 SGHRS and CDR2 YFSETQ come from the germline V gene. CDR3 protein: CASSLAPTDTNTGELFF. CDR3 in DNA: TGCGCCAGCAGCTTGGCCCCGACAGACACGAACACCGGGGAGCTGTTTTTT.

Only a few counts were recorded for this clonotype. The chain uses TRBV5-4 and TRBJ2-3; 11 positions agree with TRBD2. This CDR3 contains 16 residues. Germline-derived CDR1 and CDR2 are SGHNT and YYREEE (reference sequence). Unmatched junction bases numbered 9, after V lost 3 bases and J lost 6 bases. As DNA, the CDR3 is TGTGCCAGCAGCTCCGGGAGCCTAGCGGGGGGTGATACGCAGTATTTT. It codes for CASSSGSLAGGDTQYF.

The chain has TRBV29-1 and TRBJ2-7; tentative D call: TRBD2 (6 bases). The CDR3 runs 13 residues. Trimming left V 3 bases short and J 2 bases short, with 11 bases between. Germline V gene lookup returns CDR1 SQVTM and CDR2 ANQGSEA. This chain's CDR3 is CSVDGDSTYEQYF. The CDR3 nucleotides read TGCAGCGTTGACGGGGACTCCACCTACGAGCAGTACTTC.

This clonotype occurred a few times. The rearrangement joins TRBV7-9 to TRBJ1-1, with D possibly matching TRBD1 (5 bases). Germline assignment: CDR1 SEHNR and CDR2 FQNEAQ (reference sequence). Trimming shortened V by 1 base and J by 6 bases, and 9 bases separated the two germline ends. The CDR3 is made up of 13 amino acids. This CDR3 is CASSLVGGPEAFF. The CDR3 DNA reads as TGTGCCAGCAGCTTAGTCGGGGGACCTGAAGCTTTCTTT.

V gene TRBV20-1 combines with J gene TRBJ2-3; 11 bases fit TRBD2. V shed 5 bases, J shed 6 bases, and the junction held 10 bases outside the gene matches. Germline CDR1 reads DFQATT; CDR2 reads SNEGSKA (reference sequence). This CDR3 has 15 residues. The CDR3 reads CSASGLAGRRDTQYF. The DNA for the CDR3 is TGCAGTGCTTCCGGACTAGCGGGCAGGAGGGATACGCAGTATTTT.

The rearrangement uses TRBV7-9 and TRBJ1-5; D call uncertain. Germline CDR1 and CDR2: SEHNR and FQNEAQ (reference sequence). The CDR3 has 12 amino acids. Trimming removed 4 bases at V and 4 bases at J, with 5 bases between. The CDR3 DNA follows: TGTGCCAGCAGCTCTCGAAATCAGCCCCAGCATTTT. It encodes CASSSRNQPQHF.

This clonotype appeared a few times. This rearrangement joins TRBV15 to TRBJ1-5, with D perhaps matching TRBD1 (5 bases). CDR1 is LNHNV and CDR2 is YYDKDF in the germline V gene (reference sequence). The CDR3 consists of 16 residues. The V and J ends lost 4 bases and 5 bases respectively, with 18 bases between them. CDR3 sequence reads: CATSNPSRGEDQPQHF. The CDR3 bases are TGTGCCACCAGCAATCCCTCGCGGGGCGAGGATCAGCCCCAGCATTTT.

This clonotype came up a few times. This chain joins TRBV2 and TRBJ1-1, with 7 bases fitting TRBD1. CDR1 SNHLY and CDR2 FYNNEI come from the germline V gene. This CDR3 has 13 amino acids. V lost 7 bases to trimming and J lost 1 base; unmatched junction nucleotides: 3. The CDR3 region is CASKRGQNTEAFF. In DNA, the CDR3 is TGTGCCAGCAAAAGGGGGCAGAACACTGAAGCTTTCTTT.

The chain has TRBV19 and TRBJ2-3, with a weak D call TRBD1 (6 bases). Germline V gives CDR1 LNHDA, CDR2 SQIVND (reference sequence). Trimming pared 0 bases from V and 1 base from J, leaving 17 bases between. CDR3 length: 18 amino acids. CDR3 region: CASSIDRGRGSGTDTQYF. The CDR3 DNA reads TGTGCCAGTAGTATAGATCGGGGCAGGGGTTCTGGCACAGATACGCAGTATTTT.

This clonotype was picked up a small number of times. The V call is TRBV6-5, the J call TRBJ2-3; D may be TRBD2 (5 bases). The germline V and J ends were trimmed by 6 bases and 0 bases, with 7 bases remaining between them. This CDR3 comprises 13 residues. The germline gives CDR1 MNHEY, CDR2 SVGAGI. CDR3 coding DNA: TGTGCCAGCAGCGACTATAGCACAGATACGCAGTATTTT. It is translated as CASSDYSTDTQYF.

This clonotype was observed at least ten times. The CDR3 region is CASSLDRRTYEQYF. The CDR3 DNA reads as TGTGCCAGCAGCTTAGATCGCAGGACCTACGAGCAGTACTTC. V gene TRBV7-2 combines with J gene TRBJ2-7; D uncertain. CDR1 is SGHTA and CDR2 is FQGNSA in the germline V gene. The CDR3 contains 14 residues. Trimming took 1 base from V and 2 from J, leaving 9 bases between them.

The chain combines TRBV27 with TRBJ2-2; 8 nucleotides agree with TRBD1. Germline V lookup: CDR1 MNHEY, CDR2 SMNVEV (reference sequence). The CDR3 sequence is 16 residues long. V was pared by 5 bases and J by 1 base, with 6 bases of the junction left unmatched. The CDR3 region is CASSPWDRLNTGELFF. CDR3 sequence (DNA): TGTGCCAGCAGTCCTTGGGACAGGTTGAACACCGGGGAGCTGTTTTTT.

This CDR3 reads CASSETWTGAEQYF. The CDR3, as DNA: TGTGCCAGCAGCGAGACCTGGACAGGGGCCGAGCAGTACTTC. The chain carries TRBV5-6 and TRBJ2-7; TRBD1 agrees at 9 bases. CDR3 length: 14 residues. The V gene's germline CDR1 is SGHDT and CDR2 YYEEEE. V shed 4 bases and J 6 bases; nucleotides not matched to a gene: 8.

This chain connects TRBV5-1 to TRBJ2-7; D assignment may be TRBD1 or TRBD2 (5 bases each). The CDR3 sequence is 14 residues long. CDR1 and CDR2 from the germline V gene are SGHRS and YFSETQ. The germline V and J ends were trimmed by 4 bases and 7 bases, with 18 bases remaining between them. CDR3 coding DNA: TGCGCCAGCAGCGCGGACACCGCCCCGGGGGAGCAGTACTTC. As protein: CASSADTAPGEQYF.

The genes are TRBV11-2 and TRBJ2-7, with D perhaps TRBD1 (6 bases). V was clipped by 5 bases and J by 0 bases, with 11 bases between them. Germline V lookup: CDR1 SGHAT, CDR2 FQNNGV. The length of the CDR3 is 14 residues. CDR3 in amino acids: CASSQNRDSYEQYF. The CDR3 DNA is TGTGCCAGCAGCCAGAACAGGGACTCCTACGAGCAGTACTTC. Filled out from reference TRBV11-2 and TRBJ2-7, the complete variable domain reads EAGVAQSPRYKIIEKRQSVAFWCNPISGHATLYWYQQILGQGPKLLIQFQNNGVVDDSQLPKDRFSAERLKGVDSTLKIQPAKLEDSAVYLCASSQNRDSYEQYFGPGTRLTVT.